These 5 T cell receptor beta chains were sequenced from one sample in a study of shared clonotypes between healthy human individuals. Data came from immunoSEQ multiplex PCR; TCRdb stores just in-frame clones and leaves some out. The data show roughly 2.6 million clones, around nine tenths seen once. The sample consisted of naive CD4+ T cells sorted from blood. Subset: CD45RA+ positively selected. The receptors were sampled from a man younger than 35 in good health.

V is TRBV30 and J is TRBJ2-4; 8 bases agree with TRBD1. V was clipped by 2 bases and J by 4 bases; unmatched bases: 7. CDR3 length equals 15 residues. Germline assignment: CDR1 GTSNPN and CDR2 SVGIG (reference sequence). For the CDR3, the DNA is TGTGCCTGGAGTCTACAACAGGGGGTAAAAAACATTCAGTACTTC. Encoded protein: CAWSLQQGVKNIQYF. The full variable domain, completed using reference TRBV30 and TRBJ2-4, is SQTIHQWPATLVQPVGSPLSLECTVEGTSNPNLYWYRQAAGRGLQLLFYSVGIGQISSEVPQNLSASRPQDRQFILSSKKLLLSDSGFYLCAWSLQQGVKNIQYFGAGTRLSVL.

The CDR3 here is CASSQATNTGELFF. The CDR3 bases are TGCGCCAGCAGTCAGGCGACGAACACCGGGGAGCTGTTTTTT. This chain connects TRBV5-1 to TRBJ2-2; no clear D gene. This CDR3 is built from 14 residues. Germline V lookup: CDR1 SGHRS, CDR2 YFSETQ. Trimming took 5 bases from V and 0 from J, leaving 8 bases between them.

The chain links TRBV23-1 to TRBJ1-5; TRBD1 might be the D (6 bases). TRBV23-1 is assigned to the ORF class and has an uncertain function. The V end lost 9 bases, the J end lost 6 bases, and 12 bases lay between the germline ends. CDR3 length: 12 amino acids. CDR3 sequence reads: CARGRGAQPQHF. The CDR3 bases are TGCGCCAGGGGAAGGGGGGCTCAGCCCCAGCATTTT.

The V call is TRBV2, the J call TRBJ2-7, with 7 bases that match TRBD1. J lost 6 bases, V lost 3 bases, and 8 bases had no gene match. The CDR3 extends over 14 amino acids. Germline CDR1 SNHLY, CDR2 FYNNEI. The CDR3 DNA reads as TGTGCCAGCAGTGAGATAACAGGGGCGATCGAGCAGTACTTC. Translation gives CASSEITGAIEQYF.

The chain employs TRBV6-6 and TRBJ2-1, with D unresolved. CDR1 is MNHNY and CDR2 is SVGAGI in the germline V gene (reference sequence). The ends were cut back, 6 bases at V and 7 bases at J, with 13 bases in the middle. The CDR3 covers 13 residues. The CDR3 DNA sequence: TGTGCCAGCAGCCCAGAATTCGCAAATGAGCAGTTCTTC. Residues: CASSPEFANEQFF.